One sample yielded the 5 T cell receptor beta chains listed below, sequenced in a study of T cells in Graves' hyperthyroidism and ophthalmopathy. Using RNA transcripts as the source, TCR beta CDR3 regions were amplified. Researchers ran a first-round RT-PCR on the TCR CDR3 using the HTBI primer set. TCRdb recomputed calls from the multiplex PCR reads with MiXCR, one row per CDR3 protein. Of hundreds of thousands of distinct CDR3 sequences detected, roughly an eighth appear once; the ten largest clones hold 25% to 30%. The sequenced sample consisted of blood. Receptors were obtained from a man between 50 and 59 years old with Graves' ophthalmopathy.

This clonotype has a handful of counts. The chain has TRBV6-2 or TRBV6-3 and TRBJ1-5; D is perhaps TRBD1 (5 bases). Germline lookup yields CDR1 MNHEY and CDR2 SVGEGT. V lost 8 bases to trimming and J lost 1 base, with 27 bases between them. This CDR3 is 19 amino acids long. CDR3: CASPYPPGPRMISNQPQHF. CDR3 nucleotides: TGTGCCAGCCCCTATCCTCCGGGGCCTCGCATGATAAGCAATCAGCCCCAGCATTTT.

This rearrangement joins TRBV4-1 to TRBJ2-7, with TRBD2 matching 8 bases. This CDR3 contains 14 residues. CDR1 is MGHRA and CDR2 is YSYEKL in the germline V gene. V lost 4 bases to trimming and J lost 5 bases; unmatched junction nucleotides: 7. The CDR3 sequence: CASSLHGGADEQYF. Here the CDR3 DNA reads TGCGCCAGCAGCCTCCACGGGGGGGCGGACGAGCAGTACTTC.

The gene calls are TRBV12-3 or TRBV12-4 and TRBJ2-3; a possible D gene is TRBD2 (5 bases). The CDR3 is 15 amino acids. V was clipped by 3 bases and J by 0 bases, with 10 bases between them. The CDR3 nucleotides read TGTGCCAGCAGTTTGGAGGCTCGGAGCACAGATACGCAGTATTTT. Its translation: CASSLEARSTDTQYF.

This clonotype was seen many times. The chain has TRBV27 and TRBJ2-3; D ambiguous. V lost 7 bases and J lost 6, with 11 bases in between. Germline CDR1 and CDR2: MNHEY and SMNVEV (reference sequence). The CDR3 consists of 12 residues. CDR3 in amino acids: CASNTPGDTQYF. The DNA of the CDR3 is TGTGCCAGCAACACCCCCGGGGATACGCAGTATTTT.

This clonotype was counted at least ten times. The rearrangement joins TRBV10-3 to TRBJ1-3; no clear D. Deletions cut 0 bases from V and 0 bases from J, with 3 bases between. The CDR3 extends over 14 amino acids. From germline, CDR1 is ENHRY and CDR2 SYGVKD. CDR3 nucleotides: TGTGCCATCAGTGAGTCGGACTCTGGAAACACCATATATTTT. It yields the protein CAISESDSGNTIYF.